This T cell receptor beta chain was profiled in a study of blood T cell repertoires in COVID-19. The overall study: Acute and convalescent COVID-19 samples came from the United States, Italy and Spain.

TCRdb's table, derived via immunoSEQ multiplex PCR, lists solely in-frame clones and lacks some. Of 200,000 to 250,000 clones listed, around nine tenths are singletons. The CDR3 spans 15 residues. CDR1 is SGDLS and CDR2 is YYNGEE in the germline V gene. With 0 bases removed from V and 8 bases from J, the gap between germline ends came to 12 bases. The sample taken for sequencing was peripheral blood. The origin of this receptor is a man aged 18 to 30 with active or convalescent COVID-19. This chain joins TRBV9 and TRBJ1-6; the D gene is possibly TRBD1 (5 bases). CDR3 loop: CASSVDRQGHSPLHF. In DNA form, the CDR3 reads TGTGCCAGCAGCGTAGATCGGCAGGGTCATTCACCCCTCCACTTT.